These 25 T cell receptor beta chains came from one sample sequenced in a study of regulatory T cells in long-lasting Graves disease. Noted time point: persistent/refractory GD, antithyroid drugs over 5 years with positive TRAb. With RNA extracted from PBMCs as input, the TCR library was made. CDR3 regions were amplified by Arm-PCR using iRepertoire HTBI primers to build TCR beta libraries. TCRdb recomputed calls from the multiplex PCR reads with MiXCR, one row per CDR3 protein. Among roughly 500,000 distinct CDR3 sequences listed, roughly 21% were seen once. This material consisted of peripheral blood mononuclear cells (PBMCs), taken when the disease was refractory, from a patient treated with antithyroid drugs. The receptors were sampled from a female donor with Graves disease.

The rearrangement joins TRBV7-9 to TRBJ1-1; D remains ambiguous. Germline V gene data show CDR1 as SEHNR and CDR2 as FQNEAQ (reference sequence). V lost 0 bases and J lost 8, with 7 bases in between. The CDR3 runs 12 residues. CDR3 DNA: TGTGCCAGCAGCTTAGCAACTGGGGAAGCTTTCTTT. Translated, it gives CASSLATGEAFF.

This clonotype was recorded at least ten times. V gene TRBV6-1 combines with J gene TRBJ1-3; no definite D call. CDR1 and CDR2 (germline): MNHNS, SASEGT. This CDR3 spans 15 amino acids. The V gene lost 2 bases and the J gene lost 0 bases, with 8 bases spanning the gap. The CDR3 loop is CASSETAASGNTIYF. DNA for the CDR3: TGTGCCAGCAGTGAAACGGCAGCCTCTGGAAACACCATATATTTT.

This chain connects TRBV7-8 to TRBJ1-6; unclear D gene. Germline V gene sequence: CDR1 SGHVS, CDR2 FQNEAQ. The CDR3 contains 14 residues. Trimming took off 4 bases at V and 2 bases at J, with 6 bases between the two ends. This CDR3 reads CASSSDTYNSPLHF. The CDR3 DNA sequence: TGTGCCAGCAGCTCAGACACCTATAATTCACCCCTCCACTTT.

This clonotype was observed a handful of times. The J gene is TRBJ2-7, the V gene TRBV7-2; 8 nucleotides align to TRBD1. With V trimmed by 5 bases and J by 5 bases, 5 bases remained unmatched. CDR1 is SGHTA, CDR2 FQGNSA, per germline. The CDR3 covers 13 residues. The CDR3 loop reads CASSLGQVDEQYF. The CDR3 DNA is TGTGCCAGCAGCCTGGGACAGGTTGACGAGCAGTACTTC.

The rearrangement joins TRBV12-3 or TRBV12-4 to TRBJ1-1, with 9 bases fitting TRBD1. With 1 base clipped from V and 4 bases from J, the junction kept 4 bases outside the gene matches. This CDR3 region has 15 residues. The CDR3 loop is CASSLGTGAGTEAFF. CDR3 bases: TGTGCCAGCAGTTTAGGGACAGGGGCAGGCACTGAAGCTTTCTTT.

V usage is TRBV28 and J usage is TRBJ2-6; a weak D match, TRBD1 (5 bases). V lost 3 bases, J lost 2 bases, and 8 bases lay in between. Germline V gene data show CDR1 as MDHEN and CDR2 as SYDVKM. The CDR3 is made up of 15 amino acids. The CDR3 sequence: CASSFRGAGANVLTF. The CDR3, as DNA: TGTGCCAGCAGTTTTAGGGGCGCTGGGGCCAACGTCCTGACTTTC.

This clonotype is a singleton in its sample. The conserved phenylalanine or tryptophan is not found at the CDR3 terminus, so this likely reflects a read error. This sequence joins TRBV2 and TRBJ1-2; D perhaps matches TRBD1 (5 bases). This CDR3 is built from 14 residues. Germline CDR1 SNHLY, CDR2 FYNNEI. CDR3 sequence reads: CAGSGLRDAYGYTL. The CDR3 nucleotides read TGTGCCGGCAGTGGACTAAGGGACGCCTATGGCTACACCCTC.

This clonotype was seen a few times. This chain joins TRBV5-1 and TRBJ1-1, with D tentatively TRBD1 (5 bases). The CDR3 extends over 15 amino acids. V was pared by 0 bases and J by 1 base, with 10 bases between. Germline values: CDR1 SGHRS, CDR2 YFSETQ. The CDR3 nucleotides read TGCGCCAGCAGCTTGGCCTCGACAGAGAACACTGAAGCTTTCTTT. Translated, it gives CASSLASTENTEAFF.

The table lists this clonotype with a few counts. The chain carries TRBV14 and TRBJ1-4, with D possibly being TRBD1 (5 bases). Germline V CDR1 and CDR2: SGHDN, FVKESK. There are 16 residues in the CDR3. V was clipped by 1 base and J by 4 bases, with 13 bases between them. CDR3 DNA: TGTGCCAGCAGCCAAGGGCTTCCAGGGTTTAATGAAAAACTGTTTTTT. Amino acid sequence: CASSQGLPGFNEKLFF.

The chain uses TRBV29-1 and TRBJ1-5; D uncertain. Trimming removed 5 bases at V and 7 bases at J, with 6 bases between. The V gene's germline CDR1 is SQVTM and CDR2 ANQGSEA. CDR3 length equals 10 residues. Here the CDR3 DNA reads TGCAGCGTTTACCCGCAGCCCCAGCATTTT. It yields the protein CSVYPQPQHF.

A note on this clonotype: A much larger clone lies one base from this, so it may be a read error. The chain recombines TRBV7-2 with TRBJ2-5, with D unresolved. Trimming removed 1 base at V and 5 bases at J, with 11 bases between. From germline, CDR1 is SGHTA and CDR2 FQGNSA. The CDR3 length is 14 residues. CDR3 nucleotides: TGTGCCAGCAGCTTAGGGTTCAGACGCGAGACCCAGTACTTC. It translates to CASSLGFRRETQYF.

V gene TRBV29-1 combines with J gene TRBJ1-1, with D hard to call. Germline assignment: CDR1 SQVTM and CDR2 ANQGSEA. The CDR3 length is 12 residues. V dropped 3 bases and J dropped 6 bases, with 11 bases sitting between them. Here the CDR3 DNA reads TGCAGCGTTGACGGTGTGGTCGCTGAAGCTTTCTTT. Translation gives CSVDGVVAEAFF.

This clonotype has ten or more counts. This chain links TRBV28 with TRBJ1-1; 9 bases map to TRBD1. From germline, CDR1 is MDHEN and CDR2 SYDVKM. There are 15 residues in the CDR3. The V and J ends lost 6 bases and 11 bases, in that order; junction bases with no gene match: 16. CDR3 DNA sequence: TGTGCCAGCAGCACTGATCTACAGGGGGCGAGGGGCGCTTTCTTT. This sequence encodes CASSTDLQGARGAFF.

In this sample, this clonotype turned up many times. This chain links TRBV7-2 with TRBJ1-1; TRBD1 matches at 9 bases. Germline V lookup: CDR1 SGHTA, CDR2 FQGNSA. The junction had 5 bases not matched to a gene; V was cut back by 0 bases and J by 12 bases. The CDR3 sequence is 13 residues long. CDR3 residues: CASSLAGDRETFF. The DNA of the CDR3 is TGTGCCAGCAGCTTAGCTGGGGACAGGGAGACTTTCTTT.

This clonotype was recorded at least ten times. Here the CDR3 reads CASSREGATYEQYF. The CDR3 DNA reads TGTGCCAGCAGCCGAGAGGGGGCCACCTACGAGCAGTACTTC. The chain joins TRBV11-2 to TRBJ2-7; 7 bases are a match to TRBD1. The germline V gene has CDR1 SGHAT and CDR2 FQNNGV. This CDR3 has 14 residues. The junction had 6 bases not matched to a gene; V was cut back by 5 bases and J by 2 bases.

This clonotype was detected a few times. The V gene is TRBV29-1, the J gene TRBJ2-2, with TRBD1 matching over 7 bases. The CDR3 has 13 residues. Germline CDR1 and CDR2: SQVTM and ANQGSEA. The ends lost 7 bases at V and 3 bases at J; junction bases unmatched: 5. Here the CDR3 DNA reads TGCAGCGCAACAGGGGTTTACACCGGGGAGCTGTTTTTT. The encoded protein is CSATGVYTGELFF.

This clonotype was seen ten or more times. The genes are TRBV11-2 and TRBJ1-2, with D unclear. CDR1 is SGHAT and CDR2 is FQNNGV in the germline V gene. The CDR3 has 14 amino acids. Trimming removed 2 bases from V and 8 bases from J, with 15 bases in between. The CDR3 DNA follows: TGTGCCAGCAGCTTACCGGGCCAGACGGCGGGCTACACCTTC. This sequence encodes CASSLPGQTAGYTF.

This clonotype was detected many times. The chain has TRBV7-8 and TRBJ2-2, with 8 nucleotides matching TRBD2. CDR3 size: 16 residues. V was clipped by 2 bases and J by 5 bases; unmatched bases: 7. Germline-derived CDR1 and CDR2 are SGHVS and FQNEAQ. The CDR3 sequence: CASSLLVSGSTGELFF. The CDR3 DNA reads TGTGCCAGCAGCTTACTGGTCAGCGGGAGTACCGGGGAGCTGTTTTTT.

Notes on this clonotype: A much more abundant neighbour one base away suggests this may be a read error. The V call is TRBV6-4, the J call TRBJ1-5; D is possibly TRBD1 (5 bases). Germline V CDR1 and CDR2: MRHNA, SNTAGT. This CDR3 region has 15 residues. The CDR3, as DNA: TGTGCCGGCAGTCGGACATCCTTTAGCAATCAGCCCCAGCATTTT. Translation gives CAGSRTSFSNQPQHF.

Ten or more counts support this clonotype. This rearrangement joins TRBV10-1 to TRBJ2-7, with D perhaps assigned TRBD1 or TRBD2 (6 bases each). The V end was cut by 5 bases, the J end by 3 bases, with 17 bases between. CDR3 length: 15 amino acids. Per germline, CDR1 WNHNN and CDR2 SYGVQD (reference sequence). CDR3 in amino acids: CASSRGDRGVYEQYF. Written as DNA, the CDR3 is TGCGCCAGCAGTAGGGGGGACCGGGGCGTCTACGAGCAGTACTTC.

The sample holds many counts of this clonotype. The rearrangement joins TRBV28 to TRBJ2-7; TRBD2 matches 7 bases. Germline assignment: CDR1 MDHEN and CDR2 SYDVKM. The V and J ends lost 5 bases and 12 bases, in that order; junction bases with no gene match: 7. The CDR3 spans 11 residues. The DNA for the CDR3 is TGTGCCAGCAGTCTGGGTGGGAGGGGGTACTTC. This encodes CASSLGGRGYF.

This chain connects TRBV19 to TRBJ1-1, with TRBD1 matching 7 bases. The V gene end was trimmed by 9 bases and the J gene end by 0 bases; junction bases not matched to a gene: 7. The CDR3 extends over 14 amino acids. From germline, CDR1 is LNHDA and CDR2 SQIVND (reference sequence). DNA for the CDR3: TGTGCCAGCTGGGACAGAGGAATGAACACTGAAGCTTTCTTT. This sequence encodes CASWDRGMNTEAFF.

This clonotype was observed a handful of times. The gene calls are TRBV25-1 and TRBJ1-6; D may be TRBD1 (6 bases). Between the trimmed V and J ends, which lost 4 bases and 9 bases, there was a span of 10 bases. The CDR3 has 13 residues. Germline V gene lookup returns CDR1 MGHDK and CDR2 SYGVNS. This CDR3 reads CASSGGAGSPLHF. CDR3 DNA sequence: TGTGCCAGCAGTGGGGGGGCTGGTTCACCCCTCCACTTT.

This clonotype was observed at least ten times. This chain joins TRBV28 and TRBJ2-7; D may be TRBD1 (5 bases). This CDR3 has 18 amino acids. Looked up from germline, CDR1 is MDHEN and CDR2 is SYDVKM. V was cut by 2 bases and J by 2 bases, with 22 bases left in between. The CDR3 here is CASSLPTIDRRNPYEQYF. The CDR3 DNA is TGTGCCAGCAGTTTACCCACAATCGACAGACGAAATCCCTACGAGCAGTACTTC.

This clonotype occurred a few times. The chain employs TRBV20-1 and TRBJ2-2, with unresolved D. Per the germline V gene, CDR1 is DFQATT and CDR2 is SNEGSKA (reference sequence). The CDR3 runs to 13 residues. Trimming left V 1 base short and J 2 bases short, with 5 bases between. DNA of the CDR3: TGCAGTGCTAGAGCGGTAAACACCGGGGAGCTGTTTTTT. Its translation is CSARAVNTGELFF.